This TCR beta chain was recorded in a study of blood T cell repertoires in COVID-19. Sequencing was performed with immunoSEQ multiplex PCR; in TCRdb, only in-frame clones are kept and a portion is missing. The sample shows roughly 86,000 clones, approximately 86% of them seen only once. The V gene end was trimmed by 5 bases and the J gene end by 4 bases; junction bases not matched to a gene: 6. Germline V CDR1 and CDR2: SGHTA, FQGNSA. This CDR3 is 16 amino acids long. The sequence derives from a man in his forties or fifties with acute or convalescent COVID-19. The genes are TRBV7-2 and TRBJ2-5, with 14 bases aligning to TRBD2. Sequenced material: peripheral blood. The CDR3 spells CASSRGTSGRRETQYF. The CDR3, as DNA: TGTGCCAGCAGCCGTGGGACTAGCGGGAGACGAGAGACCCAGTACTTC.